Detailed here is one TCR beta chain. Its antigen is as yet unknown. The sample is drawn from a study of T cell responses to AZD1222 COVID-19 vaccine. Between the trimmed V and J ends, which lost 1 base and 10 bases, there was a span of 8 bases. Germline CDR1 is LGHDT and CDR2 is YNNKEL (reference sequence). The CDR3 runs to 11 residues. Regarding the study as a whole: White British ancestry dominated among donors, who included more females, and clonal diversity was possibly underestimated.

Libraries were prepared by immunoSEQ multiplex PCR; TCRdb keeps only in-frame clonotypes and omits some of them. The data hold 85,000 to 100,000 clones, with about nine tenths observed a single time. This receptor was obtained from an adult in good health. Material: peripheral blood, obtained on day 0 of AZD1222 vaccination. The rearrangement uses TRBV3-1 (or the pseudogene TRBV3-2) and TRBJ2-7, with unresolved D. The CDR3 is CASSQGPLQYF. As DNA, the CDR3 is TGTGCCAGCAGCCAAGGCCCCCTCCAGTACTTC.